This is a list of T cell receptor beta chains from one sample in a study of early T cells in non-severe SARS-CoV-2 infection. MiXCR, run by TCRdb on the 5' RACE reads, gives a single entry per CDR3 protein. The repertoire has some 57,000 distinct CDR3 sequences, 8.2% of them found once; the top ten carry around 4.5%. The sequencing input was whole blood. Receptor source: an adult who was a healthcare worker with PCR-confirmed SARS-CoV-2 infection or an uninfected control (not recorded which). CDR3s include the opening cysteine and the closing phenylalanine or tryptophan. D genes are given only for firm matches. Expanded clones get a size class; other rows say once, few or many, or leave the size out.

v_gene	j_gene	abundance	d_gene	CDR3aa	CDR3nt
TRBV7-9	TRBJ2-3	many	-	CASSFSTDTQYF	TGTGCCAGCAGCTTCAGCACAGATACGCAGTATTTT
TRBV29-1	TRBJ1-2	many	TRBD1	CSAGRQGGYGYTF	TGCAGCGCCGGTAGACAGGGGGGCTATGGCTACACCTTC
TRBV5-5	TRBJ2-2	few	TRBD1	CASSLRDRVITGELFF	TGTGCCAGCAGCCTCCGGGACAGGGTGATTACCGGGGAGCTGTTTTTT
TRBV4-1	TRBJ2-1	many	TRBD2	CASSQGLGGGSYNEQFF	TGCGCCAGCAGCCAAGGCCTCGGCGGGGGCTCCTACAATGAGCAGTTCTTC
TRBV27	TRBJ2-5	few	TRBD1	CASSPLSGQGMNKETQYF	TGTGCCAGCAGTCCCCTATCCGGACAGGGGATGAATAAAGAGACCCAGTACTTC
TRBV3-1	TRBJ2-1	few	-	CASSQGTGANEQFF	TGTGCCAGCAGCCAAGGCACGGGGGCCAATGAGCAGTTCTTC
TRBV2	TRBJ1-1	-	-	CASSVPSEAFF	TGTGCCAGCAGTGTACCTTCTGAAGCTTTCTTT
TRBV12-5	TRBJ1-6	few	-	CASGLLGSPLHF	TGTGCTAGTGGTCTCTTAGGATCACCCCTCCACTTT
TRBV6-1	TRBJ2-3	-	-	CASSEGIRDTQYF	TGTGCCAGCAGTGAGGGAATTCGTGATACGCAGTATTTT
TRBV29-1	TRBJ2-1	few	-	CSSSSPGNNEQFF	TGCAGCTCCTCAAGCCCCGGAAACAATGAGCAGTTCTTC
TRBV2	TRBJ2-1	-	TRBD2	CASSAAPGLISEQFF	TGTGCCAGCAGTGCGGCGCCGGGACTAATCTCTGAGCAGTTCTTC
TRBV11-3	TRBJ2-1	many	-	CASSLDRGSYNEQFF	TGTGCCAGCAGCTTAGACAGGGGTTCGTACAATGAGCAGTTCTTC
TRBV12-3/TRBV12-4	TRBJ1-1	-	TRBD1	CASRGTAGTEAFF	TGTGCCAGCAGGGGGACAGCGGGCACTGAAGCTTTCTTT
TRBV11-2	TRBJ2-1	-	-	CASSLNRDSSEQFF	TGTGCCAGCAGCTTAAACAGGGACTCATCCGAGCAGTTCTTC
TRBV20-1	TRBJ2-1	many	-	CSVDRAENEQFF	TGCAGTGTCGACCGGGCGGAAAATGAGCAGTTCTTC
TRBV6-5	TRBJ2-2	few	TRBD2	CASRPAGLAGAGELFF	TGTGCCAGCAGACCCGCCGGACTAGCGGGGGCCGGGGAGCTGTTTTTT
TRBV10-3	TRBJ1-2	few	-	CATLGDIRGDGYTF	TGTGCCACCCTCGGGGACATACGAGGGGATGGCTACACCTTC
TRBV11-3	TRBJ2-7	few	-	CASSPNLSDEQYF	TGTGCCAGCAGTCCGAACCTCTCGGACGAGCAGTACTTC
TRBV29-1	TRBJ2-7	medium-sized	-	CSVGQINEQYF	TGCAGCGTTGGGCAGATCAACGAGCAGTACTTC
TRBV29-1	TRBJ2-3	few	TRBD1	CSGRDRDYYF	TGCAGCGGTCGGGACAGGGACTACTATTTT
TRBV3-1	TRBJ2-5	few	TRBD2	CASSPLPGGSGGQETQYF	TGTGCCAGCAGCCCCCTTCCGGGGGGTAGCGGGGGACAAGAGACCCAGTACTTC
TRBV7-8	TRBJ2-2	few	-	CASSPDRLLNTGELFF	TGTGCCAGCAGCCCAGACAGACTGTTAAACACCGGGGAGCTGTTTTTT
TRBV28	TRBJ2-7	-	-	CASSLRAPGSGEQYF	TGTGCCAGCAGTTTGAGGGCTCCCGGCTCGGGCGAGCAGTACTTC
TRBV12-3/TRBV12-4	TRBJ1-1	-	TRBD1	CASSGQGFTEAFF	TGTGCCAGCAGTGGACAGGGTTTTACTGAAGCTTTCTTT
TRBV2	TRBJ2-2	few	-	CASSAERRAGELFF	TGTGCCAGCAGTGCCGAGCGGAGGGCCGGGGAGCTGTTTTTT
TRBV29-1	TRBJ1-4	many	TRBD1	CSAMRTGTEEKLFF	TGCAGCGCTATGAGGACAGGTACCGAGGAAAAACTGTTTTTT
TRBV20-1	TRBJ2-7	many	-	CSAKDNEQYF	TGCAGTGCTAAAGACAACGAGCAGTACTTC
TRBV20-1	TRBJ2-1	few	-	CSAPERGTGSYNEQFF	TGCAGTGCCCCAGAACGAGGTACGGGGAGCTACAATGAGCAGTTCTTC
TRBV29-1	TRBJ2-1	many	-	CSVVDSNNEQFF	TGCAGCGTTGTGGACTCTAATAATGAGCAGTTCTTC
TRBV7-3	TRBJ2-1	few	TRBD2	CASSWERENEQFF	TGTGCCAGCAGCTGGGAGCGGGAGAATGAGCAGTTCTTC
TRBV4-1	TRBJ2-7	-	TRBD1	CASSQGRDRGNYEQYF	TGCGCCAGCAGCCAAGGCCGGGACAGGGGAAACTACGAGCAGTACTTC
TRBV4-1	TRBJ2-1	few	-	CASSREYNEQFF	TGCGCCAGCAGCCGCGAATACAATGAGCAGTTCTTC
TRBV6-6	TRBJ1-5	many	TRBD1	CASSYGQGARRDSNQPQHF	TGTGCCAGCAGTTACGGACAGGGGGCGCGGAGGGATAGCAATCAGCCCCAGCATTTT
TRBV30	TRBJ2-1	-	TRBD1	CAWRRQGTTYNEQFF	TGTGCCTGGAGAAGACAGGGGACAACCTACAATGAGCAGTTCTTC
TRBV4-1	TRBJ1-2	-	-	CASSHRGRIPYGYTF	TGCGCCAGCAGCCATCGAGGCAGAATTCCCTATGGCTACACCTTC
TRBV7-2	TRBJ2-6	many	-	CASSLQGAGANVLTF	TGTGCCAGCAGCTTACAGGGCGCTGGGGCCAACGTCCTGACTTTC
TRBV12-3/TRBV12-4	TRBJ2-3	-	TRBD2	CASTRPGLAGVGTGDTQYF	TGTGCCAGCACACGCCCGGGACTAGCAGGGGTGGGCACGGGAGATACGCAGTATTTT
TRBV7-2	TRBJ2-4	few	-	CASSYFAKNIQYF	TGTGCCAGCAGTTACTTCGCCAAAAACATTCAGTACTTC
TRBV20-1	TRBJ2-5	-	TRBD1	CSAPPGGQGLAQYF	TGCAGTGCTCCCCCCGGAGGACAGGGGTTGGCCCAGTACTTC
TRBV19	TRBJ2-2	few	TRBD1	CASIMGQGPVGELFF	TGTGCCAGTATTATGGGACAGGGGCCGGTCGGGGAGCTGTTTTTT
TRBV20-1	TRBJ2-5	many	-	CSARNPSQETQYF	TGCAGTGCCCGAAATCCAAGTCAAGAGACCCAGTACTTC
TRBV6-1	TRBJ2-7	-	-	CASSGLDASGQRAEQYF	TGTGCCAGCAGTGGATTAGACGCGTCCGGGCAGCGGGCCGAGCAGTACTTC
TRBV28	TRBJ1-1	many	TRBD1	CASSSQQGHTEAFF	TGTGCCAGCAGTTCCCAACAGGGGCACACTGAAGCTTTCTTT
TRBV18	TRBJ2-7	-	-	CASSPLEGSREQYF	TGTGCCAGCTCACCTCTTGAGGGGAGTCGCGAGCAGTACTTC
TRBV20-1	TRBJ2-3	few	TRBD2	CSGAPGTSGRYTDTQYF	TGCAGTGGGGCCCCCGGGACTAGCGGGAGGTACACAGATACGCAGTATTTT
TRBV3-1	TRBJ2-7	-	TRBD1	CASSQAGTGTEQYF	TGTGCCAGCAGCCAAGCCGGGACAGGGACCGAGCAGTACTTC
TRBV20-1	TRBJ1-1	-	-	CSARERRQNTEAFF	TGCAGTGCTAGAGAAAGAAGACAAAACACTGAAGCTTTCTTT
TRBV12-3/TRBV12-4	TRBJ2-7	many	-	CASSLSGTYEQYF	TGTGCCAGCAGCCTTAGCGGAACCTACGAGCAGTACTTC
TRBV29-1	TRBJ2-3	medium-sized	TRBD1	CSVESPGTGRSDTQYF	TGCAGCGTTGAGTCTCCCGGGACAGGGAGGTCAGATACGCAGTATTTT
TRBV6-1	TRBJ2-3	-	-	CASQTGGTDTQYF	TGTGCCAGCCAGACGGGGGGCACAGATACGCAGTATTTT
TRBV2	TRBJ1-2	few	-	CASSETMAGFYGYTF	TGTGCCAGCAGCGAAACCATGGCAGGATTCTATGGCTACACCTTC
TRBV20-1	TRBJ2-1	few	-	CSASPTERQQFF	TGCAGTGCTAGCCCCACGGAGCGACAGCAGTTCTTC
TRBV30	TRBJ2-3	few	-	CAWKRTTDTQYF	TGTGCCTGGAAGCGGACCACAGATACGCAGTATTTT
TRBV2	TRBJ1-2	few	-	CASSGRDRNYGYTF	TGTGCCAGCAGTGGACGGGACCGAAACTATGGCTACACCTTC
TRBV5-1	TRBJ2-7	-	-	CASSPGDTYEQYF	TGCGCCAGCAGCCCGGGGGACACCTACGAGCAGTACTTC
TRBV9	TRBJ2-1	many	TRBD1	CASSVAGQVGVNEQFF	TGTGCCAGCAGCGTAGCGGGACAGGTTGGGGTTAATGAGCAGTTCTTC
TRBV2	TRBJ2-2	-	-	CASSGGLAVNTGELFF	TGTGCCAGCAGTGGGGGGTTAGCCGTGAACACCGGGGAGCTGTTTTTT
TRBV6-6	TRBJ2-2	many	TRBD2	CASSPSSGGAGVELFF	TGTGCCAGCAGTCCTTCAAGCGGGGGGGCCGGAGTGGAGCTGTTTTTT
TRBV6-6	TRBJ1-2	few	TRBD1	CASSPWDRGVGGYTF	TGTGCCAGCAGTCCCTGGGACAGGGGCGTTGGCGGCTACACCTTC
TRBV6-6	TRBJ2-7	-	-	CASSSGPSAYEQYF	TGTGCCAGCAGCTCTGGACCGAGCGCCTACGAGCAGTACTTC